The 19 T cell receptor beta chains in this list originate from one sample, sequenced in a study of T cell changes during pregnancy in multiple sclerosis. The data were produced by immunoSEQ multiplex PCR, yet TCRdb's version contains in-frame clones alone and is incomplete. The data contain about 20,000 clones, approximately 87% of them singletons. Sequenced material: CD8+ T cells from peripheral blood mononuclear cells, taken in the third trimester of pregnancy. The receptors stem from a female donor in good health, enrolled as a control in a pregnancy study.

CDR3 in DNA: TGTGCCAGCAGCAAGGGACAGGGGAACTATGGCTACACCTTC. It is translated as CASSKGQGNYGYTF. V and J are TRBV28 and TRBJ1-2, with 10 bases matching TRBD1. Germline values: CDR1 MDHEN, CDR2 SYDVKM. V was pared by 6 bases and J by 2 bases, with 3 bases of the junction left unmatched. The CDR3 extends over 14 amino acids.

The chain joins TRBV27 to TRBJ1-6; perhaps TRBD1 as D (6 bases). Per the germline V gene, CDR1 is MNHEY and CDR2 is SMNVEV (reference sequence). The CDR3 extends over 18 amino acids. V was clipped by 4 bases and J by 10 bases, with 26 bases between them. CDR3 bases: TGTGCCAGCAGTTCCCCTATACGGGGGGCGCGGGGGGGGTCACCCCTCCACTTT. Translated, it gives CASSSPIRGARGGSPLHF.

The chain combines TRBV9 with TRBJ2-1, with 11 bases fitting TRBD1. V was clipped by 7 bases and J by 7 bases; unmatched bases: 4. Germline CDR1 reads SGDLS; CDR2 reads YYNGEE. The CDR3 has 13 amino acids. CDR3 sequence (DNA): TGTGCCAGCGAGGGACAGGGGGTGAATGAGCAGTTCTTC. Its translation is CASEGQGVNEQFF.

The chain uses TRBV5-1 and TRBJ2-7, with D possibly matching TRBD1 (5 bases). The CDR3 totals 16 residues. Germline CDR1 and CDR2: SGHRS and YFSETQ. V shed 0 bases and J shed 2 bases, with 15 bases lying between them. CDR3 amino acids: CASSLARGHAAYEQYF. The CDR3 DNA follows: TGCGCCAGCAGCTTGGCGAGAGGACACGCTGCCTACGAGCAGTACTTC.

This chain uses TRBV29-1 with TRBJ2-1; 10 nucleotides agree with TRBD1. The CDR3 is 13 amino acids. Germline trimming cut 7 bases from V and 9 bases from J; bases unmatched to any gene: 9. From germline, CDR1 is SQVTM and CDR2 ANQGSEA. Here the CDR3 reads CSGGTGAQSEQFF. The CDR3 nucleotides are TGCAGCGGAGGGACAGGGGCCCAAAGTGAGCAGTTCTTC.

The chain joins TRBV19 to TRBJ1-1; D gene uncertain. The CDR3 extends over 15 amino acids. The germline V gene encodes CDR1 LNHDA and CDR2 SQIVND (reference sequence). Between the trimmed V and J ends, which lost 1 base and 11 bases, there was a span of 20 bases. CDR3 DNA: TGTGCCAGTAGTATAGTTCCGGGATTAGAAGTGAGTGCTTTCTTT. Encoded protein: CASSIVPGLEVSAFF.

This clone appeared a single time. The rearrangement uses TRBV18 and TRBJ2-7, with D perhaps matching TRBD2 (5 bases). Trimming shortened V by 0 bases and J by 5 bases, and 11 bases separated the two germline ends. The CDR3 consists of 14 residues. Germline assignment: CDR1 KGHSH and CDR2 LQKENI. CDR3 loop: CASSPPEGDDEQYF. The CDR3 DNA follows: TGTGCCAGCTCACCACCTGAGGGTGATGACGAGCAGTACTTC.

The V gene is TRBV6-5, the J gene TRBJ1-2; tentative D call: TRBD1 (6 bases). The germline gives CDR1 MNHEY, CDR2 SVGAGI. Trimming shortened V by 2 bases and J by 4 bases, and 8 bases separated the two germline ends. This CDR3 contains 13 residues. This chain's CDR3 is CASSYGDIYGYTF. The CDR3 DNA follows: TGTGCCAGCAGTTACGGGGACATCTATGGCTACACCTTC.

The rearrangement joins TRBV6-1 to TRBJ1-1; D remains unclear. CDR1 is MNHNS, CDR2 SASEGT, per germline. Trimming pared 5 bases from V and 2 bases from J, leaving 15 bases between. CDR3 length: 15 amino acids. The CDR3 region is CASSPIGSPNTEAFF. As DNA, the CDR3 is TGTGCCAGCAGTCCAATCGGGAGTCCCAACACTGAAGCTTTCTTT.

V is TRBV28 and J is TRBJ2-3; D remains ambiguous. This CDR3 spans 12 amino acids. Germline-derived CDR1 and CDR2 are MDHEN and SYDVKM. Trimming stripped 5 bases from V and 10 bases from J, with 13 bases between. CDR3 sequence: CASSPYNLPQYF. In nucleotides, the CDR3 is TGTGCCAGCAGTCCGTATAACTTACCGCAGTATTTT.

The chain has TRBV9 and TRBJ1-1, with D tentatively TRBD1 (6 bases). Germline lookup yields CDR1 SGDLS and CDR2 YYNGEE. The CDR3 is made up of 13 amino acids. V lost 4 bases and J 3 bases, leaving 10 bases between the germline ends. The CDR3 region is CASSPGQYTEAFF. The CDR3 DNA sequence: TGTGCCAGCAGCCCTGGACAGTACACTGAAGCTTTCTTT. Filled out from reference TRBV9 and TRBJ1-1, the complete variable domain reads DSGVTQTPKHLITATGQRVTLRCSPRSGDLSVYWYQQSLDQGLQFLIQYYNGEERAKGNILERFSAQQFPDLHSELNLSSLELGDSALYFCASSPGQYTEAFFGQGTRLTVV.

The rearrangement joins TRBV2 to TRBJ2-1; a possible D gene is TRBD2 (6 bases). V lost 6 bases and J 4 bases, leaving 16 bases between the germline ends. Looked up from germline, CDR1 is SNHLY and CDR2 is FYNNEI. The CDR3 has 15 residues. CDR3 DNA: TGTGCCAGCAGCCCTAGAGGCGGGGAATACAATGAGCAGTTCTTC. It translates to CASSPRGGEYNEQFF.

The chain recombines TRBV27 with TRBJ2-7, with D maybe TRBD2 (6 bases). The V gene's germline CDR1 is MNHEY and CDR2 SMNVEV (reference sequence). V lost 2 bases, J lost 1 base, and 9 bases lay in between. The length of the CDR3 is 14 residues. CDR3 sequence reads: CASSLKAGSYEQYF. The CDR3 bases are TGTGCCAGCAGTTTAAAGGCGGGGTCCTACGAGCAGTACTTC.

This CDR3 is CASSSELGVGTDTQYF. Written as DNA, the CDR3 is TGTGCCAGCAGCTCGGAGCTAGGTGTCGGCACAGATACGCAGTATTTT. The gene calls are TRBV11-2 and TRBJ2-3; no definite D call. Trimming pared 4 bases from V and 1 base from J, leaving 15 bases between. CDR3 length: 16 amino acids. CDR1 and CDR2 (germline): SGHAT, FQNNGV.

The rearrangement joins TRBV27 to TRBJ2-1, with 9 nucleotides matching TRBD1. Losses at the gene ends were 8 bases for V and 3 bases for J; bases not matched to a gene: 2. CDR1 is MNHEY and CDR2 is SMNVEV in the germline V gene (reference sequence). The CDR3 is made up of 13 amino acids. CDR3 in amino acids: CASQDRGYNEQFF. The CDR3 DNA follows: TGTGCCAGCCAGGACAGGGGCTACAATGAGCAGTTCTTC.

V usage is TRBV11-2 and J usage is TRBJ2-2; unclear D gene. This CDR3 is built from 15 residues. CDR1 and CDR2 (germline): SGHAT, FQNNGV. The V gene lost 3 bases and the J gene lost 4 bases, with 12 bases spanning the gap. CDR3 nucleotides: TGTGCCAGCAGCTTTGTGGCTGGAGCCACCGGGGAGCTGTTTTTT. As protein: CASSFVAGATGELFF.

This clone was detected once. V and J are TRBV6-1 and TRBJ2-7; D is perhaps TRBD2 (7 bases). The CDR3 length is 15 residues. CDR1 and CDR2 from the germline V gene are MNHNS and SASEGT. Between the trimmed V and J ends, which lost 6 bases and 2 bases, there was a span of 17 bases. The CDR3 DNA is TGTGCCAGCAGGGGGGGGCGGCCACAACCCTACGAGCAGTACTTC. Its protein product is CASRGGRPQPYEQYF.

The V gene is TRBV27, the J gene TRBJ2-2, with unresolved D. The CDR3 extends over 13 amino acids. V lost 5 bases and J lost 0, with 4 bases in between. Germline CDR1 and CDR2: MNHEY and SMNVEV (reference sequence). The CDR3 protein is CASSPTNTGELFF. CDR3 sequence (DNA): TGTGCCAGCAGTCCCACGAACACCGGGGAGCTGTTTTTT.

The chain has TRBV4-1 and TRBJ1-2, with 8 bases lining up with TRBD1. The CDR3 is made up of 13 amino acids. Germline CDR1 is MGHRA and CDR2 is YSYEKL. V shed 6 bases, J shed 6 bases, and the junction held 6 bases outside the gene matches. CDR3 residues: CASRPGGKDGYTF. DNA of the CDR3: TGCGCCAGCAGGCCAGGGGGCAAGGATGGCTACACCTTC.